This T cell receptor beta chain emerged from a study of blood T cell repertoires in COVID-19 (TCRdb year 2020). Broadly, across the study: Samples covering the acute and convalescent phases of COVID-19 were provided by collaborators in the United States, Italy and Spain. Samples were obtained from the ongoing ImmuneRACE study (first 160 participants) and from 1,000 to 1,500 subjects provided by 6 global collaborators. The material from the prospective study consisted of cDNA or gDNA derived from T cells, B-cell-depleted T cells, or PBMCs. A de-identified subject ID, COVID-19 status, age in years and sex were almost always included in the sample metadata. Where HLA class I and class II types were available, the types were taken from metadata supplied by the sample provider, not from assay-based typing. The repertoires were released in a freely available public database intended as a resource for research on the immune response to SARS-CoV-2. Subjects who had been exposed to COVID-19, were actively infected with it, or had recovered from it provided the deeply sampled blood TCRbeta repertoires that made up the dataset.

As concerns this clone: This receptor's antigen is unknown. Per-base qualities were not stored, and no clone one base away is much larger.

The collaborating institutions used their own protocols to collect whole blood in K2EDTA tubes. For TCRbeta analysis, collaborators shipped samples as frozen whole blood, isolated PBMCs, or DNA extracted from either of those sample types. V is shortened by 6 bases, J by 2 bases, and the region joining them spans 16 bases. From the cysteine up to the phenylalanine, the CDR3 has a length of 15 residues. Only the CDR3 region is kept as DNA, spanning 45 bases read in frame from base 1. As encoded in the germline V gene, CDR1 is MNHEY while CDR2 is SVGAGI. TCRbeta CDR3 regions were amplified from genomic DNA by means of the immunoSEQ Assay, a bias-controlled multiplex PCR. The paper's processing steps were these. Nucleated cell counts per sample were estimated from amplification of reference gene primers within the assay. Sequence reads were collapsed and filtered to measure the absolute abundance of every unique TCRbeta CDR3 rearrangement. Productive Simpson clonality was computed per sample as the square root of Simpson's diversity index over productive rearrangements. TCRdb obtained this table from immuneACCESS and retained in-frame rearrangements with V and J assigned. These tables miss some clones; where compared with another copy, unresolved V genes account for less than half of the shortfall, and the remainder is unexplained. The DNA was the basis for D and trimming; V, J and clone size are from that table. This sample holds 200,000 to 250,000 clones; approximately 80% were observed only once. Clones ranked in the top ten supply around 13% of the sample.

Study-wide conclusions, independent of this receptor: The amount of clinical and demographic metadata varied by source and participant and was provided uncurated.

Material for sequencing was peripheral blood. The V and J segments used are TRBV6-5 and TRBJ1-2, with an unclear D gene assignment. The clonotype originates from a human donor in a cohort sampled during active COVID-19. The CDR3 reads as follows: CASSRVLTGNYGYTF. The DNA sequence is given as TGTGCCAGCAGCCGAGTCTTAACGGGGAACTATGGCTACACCTTC.